The present TCR beta chain was sequenced within a study of cytomegalovirus exposure and HLA in healthy donors. This clone was counted a few times. Its target is unknown. Vbeta (60) and Jbeta (13) primers were used in the PCR. The repertoire was sequenced with immunoSEQ multiplex PCR; TCRdb's copy has only in-frame clones and lacks some. The repertoire holds 110,000 to 150,000 clones, with less than 10% as singletons. Trimming took off 3 bases at V and 5 bases at J, with 7 bases between the two ends. In germline, CDR1 is GTSNPN, CDR2 SVGIG (reference sequence). The CDR3 is 11 residues long. Overall study results and limits: Being productive about 90% or about 30% of the time was typical of most TCR beta V segments in an earlier analysis. Cytomegalovirus-associated status was assigned to more than 150 TCR beta chains. Whilst most TCR sequences proved rare, a subset of public TCRs occurred across many donors.

The rearrangement links TRBV30 to TRBJ2-5, with a weak D call TRBD2 (6 bases). The receptor was derived from a man over 45 in good health and CMV-seronegative. Material for sequencing was PBMCs. The CDR3 is CAWSGGETQYF. As DNA, the CDR3 is TGTGCCTGGAGCGGAGGGGAGACCCAGTACTTC.